This T cell receptor (beta chain) originates from a study of T cells in Graves' hyperthyroidism and ophthalmopathy (dated by TCRdb to between 2018 and 2021). Describing the broader study: Peripheral blood was collected at initial diagnosis, before any treatment. To identify distinguishing TCR V-J signatures, a discovery cohort of roughly 100 patients was used, comprising approximately 40 with Graves' ophthalmopathy and 55 to 65 with stable Graves' hyperthyroidism. An independent validation cohort of some 18 hyperthyroidism patients and over 15 patients who later progressed to ophthalmopathy tested prospective prediction of ophthalmopathy. The approximately 97 discovery patients were randomly divided into training and test sets at a 7:3 ratio. The study also compared thyroid tissue and blood T-cell repertoires from over 5 Graves' hyperthyroidism patients. Once sampling was done, hyperthyroidism patients were given methimazole at a starting dose of 30 mg daily, whereas ophthalmopathy patients were given high-dose intravenous methylprednisolone. According to the paper, TCR Vbeta CDR3 sequencing was carried out on about 140 peripheral blood samples, which came from about 45 ophthalmopathy, under 80 hyperthyroidism and some 17 progressor patients. What the research found in general, with its limitations: A model built on a 13 V-J signature distinguished ophthalmopathy from stable hyperthyroidism, reaching 85% to 90% sensitivity and around 81% specificity in cross-validation and 80%/75% in testing. Most expanded thyroid clonotypes (frequency above 0.001) were also detected in blood, a finding suggesting that blood repertoires may reflect thyroid immune responses. During validation, the model predicted progression to ophthalmopathy a median of roughly 7.1 months ahead of onset, with around 71% sensitivity and more than 72% specificity. No statistical method was used to fix the sample size in advance, and group allocation was not hidden from the investigators.

From the germline V gene (reference sequence), CDR1 is GTSNPN and CDR2 is SVGIG. The CDR3, from cysteine to phenylalanine, totals 13 residues. The entry retains the CDR3 DNA only, 39 bases that are in frame from base 1. The V end gives up 0 bases and the J end 6 bases, leaving 2 bases in the junction not matched to a gene. This clonotype was detected many times. The target of this receptor is not known. No much larger clone is present one base from it, and per-base qualities are unavailable. The TCR beta CDR3 regions were amplified from RNA transcripts. The TCR CDR3 was subjected to a first round of RT-PCR using the HTBI primer set and the Qiagen OneStep RT-PCR kit. The libraries were constructed in a second round of multiplex PCR and then size-selected and purified. Paired-end sequencing of the libraries was performed with 100 bp reads on an Illumina HiSeq2000. In the source study's methods: SOAPnuke was used to process the raw data, removing reads that contained adapters or uncalled bases, had a mean Phred below 15, or lacked an exact match to the constant primer or identifier. High-quality paired reads were merged using COPE v1.2.5, and each unique nucleotide sequence was defined as a clonotype. MiTCR v1.1 was used to align the clonotypes against IMGT TRBV, TRBD and TRBJ reference segments. Only V-J combinations with frequency above 0.0001, covering about 99% of repertoires, were analysed. A TCS score was defined as the ratio of F50 (clonal expansion) to E x V (chaos), with BLOSUM62-based TCRdist applied between CDR3 peptides within each V-J. Welch's t-statistics and random forest reduced around 520 V-J features to roughly 13, which were used in a naive Bayes classifier (R e1071). The public reads were reprocessed in TCRdb via fastp at Q25 and MiXCR, keeping in-frame beta chains. When rows share a CDR3 protein, they turn into one entry using the most common DNA and genes. What appears here as the V and J calls and clone size reflects TCRdb's work, not the paper's. For this sample there are over 150,000 distinct CDR3 sequences; roughly 17% appear just once. The ten top clones hold more than 50% of the sample.

Stable Graves' hyperthyroidism was defined as no progression to ophthalmopathy during 18 months of follow-up. The hyperthyroidism patients were between 18 and 65 years old and newly diagnosed, with a disease duration of less than 2 months. Any patient with an uncontrolled infection, another autoimmune disease, pregnancy or lactation was excluded. Diagnoses were based on clinical symptoms, serum thyroxine and TRAb, thyroid ultrasound and orbital computed tomography. Ficoll-Paque density gradient centrifugation was used to isolate PBMCs from around 10 ml of fresh peripheral blood. Total RNA was extracted using Trizol reagent, and RNA quality was assessed on an Agilent 2100 Bioanalyzer.

Sequenced: blood. The TCR sequence derives from a woman in her forties or fifties with Graves' hyperthyroidism. This receptor chain uses TRBV30 and TRBJ1-2; TRBD1 agrees with 9 junctional bases. The CDR3 region: CAWSVTGGNGYTF. The sequence in DNA is TGTGCCTGGAGTGTCACAGGGGGCAATGGCTACACCTTC.